The 26 T cell receptor beta chains presented below share a single source sample, sequenced in a study of cytomegalovirus exposure and HLA in healthy donors. A multiplex PCR was run with 60 Vbeta primers and 13 Jbeta primers. Clones were read by immunoSEQ multiplex PCR, and TCRdb kept only the in-frame ones, dropping some. Of approximately 280,000 clones listed, around 86% are singletons. Sequencing input: PBMCs. The receptors were gathered from a middle-aged man in good health and CMV-seropositive.

J is TRBJ1-1 and V is TRBV4-3; maybe TRBD1 (6 bases). CDR3 size: 15 residues. Trimming pared 4 bases from V and 4 bases from J, leaving 16 bases between. Germline CDR1 reads LGHNA; CDR2 reads YSLEER. CDR3: CASSPAGGLGTEAFF. The CDR3 nucleotides read TGCGCCAGCAGCCCTGCCGGGGGGCTCGGCACTGAAGCTTTCTTT.

The chain links TRBV19 to TRBJ2-2; D uncertain. Germline CDR1 reads LNHDA; CDR2 reads SQIVND (reference sequence). The CDR3 consists of 13 residues. Trimming pared 5 bases from V and 2 bases from J, leaving 6 bases between. Here the CDR3 reads CASSLANTGELFF. CDR3 coding DNA: TGTGCCAGTAGTCTGGCTAACACCGGGGAGCTGTTTTTT.

The V and J genes are TRBV28 and TRBJ1-2, with a tentative D call TRBD1 (6 bases). The germline V and J ends were trimmed by 6 bases and 6 bases, with 23 bases remaining between them. This CDR3 spans 16 amino acids. The V gene's germline CDR1 is MDHEN and CDR2 SYDVKM. The CDR3 DNA reads as TGTGCCAGCAGCTTACCTCGGGACATCCCAGAGCATGGCTACACCTTC. Its protein product is CASSLPRDIPEHGYTF.

The V gene is TRBV19, the J gene TRBJ1-2, with 7 bases matching TRBD1. The J segment lost 1 base and the V segment lost 5 bases, leaving 4 bases of the junction unmatched. In germline, CDR1 is LNHDA, CDR2 SQIVND (reference sequence). This CDR3 is 14 amino acids long. CDR3 protein: CASSSGDSNYGYTF. CDR3 DNA sequence: TGTGCCAGTAGTTCGGGGGACAGTAACTATGGCTACACCTTC.

A single count supports this clone. The chain carries TRBV30 and TRBJ2-3; 7 bases are shared with TRBD2. Trimming took 3 bases from V and 2 from J; bases not matched to a gene: 2. Germline lookup yields CDR1 GTSNPN and CDR2 SVGIG (reference sequence). There are 13 residues in the CDR3. The CDR3 sequence: CAWRAGITDTQYF. DNA of the CDR3: TGTGCCTGGAGAGCGGGGATCACAGATACGCAGTATTTT.

The chain uses TRBV4-1 and TRBJ1-2; the D gene is possibly TRBD1 (6 bases). V was cut by 1 base and J by 8 bases, with 20 bases left in between. Germline V gene sequence: CDR1 MGHRA, CDR2 YSYEKL. The CDR3 covers 16 residues. The CDR3 DNA reads as TGCGCCAGCAGCCAAGGTCGAGGACAGTCCCATCGAGGCTACACCTTC. Its protein product is CASSQGRGQSHRGYTF.

The chain links TRBV30 to TRBJ2-3; 12 nucleotides match TRBD2. Looked up from germline, CDR1 is GTSNPN and CDR2 is SVGIG (reference sequence). CDR3 length equals 17 residues. V was pared by 0 bases and J by 0 bases, with 4 bases of the junction left unmatched. CDR3 DNA sequence: TGTGCCTGGAGTGTTTGGCTAGCGGGAGGGAGCACAGATACGCAGTATTTT. This gives the protein CAWSVWLAGGSTDTQYF. Variable domain in full (rest from reference TRBV30 and TRBJ2-3): SQTIHQWPATLVQPVGSPLSLECTVEGTSNPNLYWYRQAAGRGLQLLFYSVGIGQISSEVPQNLSASRPQDRQFILSSKKLLLSDSGFYLCAWSVWLAGGSTDTQYFGPGTRLTVL.

The CDR3 protein is CASSQGWPINYGYTF. CDR3 DNA sequence: TGTGCCAGCAGCCAAGGGTGGCCGATCAACTATGGCTACACCTTC. The chain carries TRBV14 and TRBJ1-2; D remains ambiguous. The germline V gene encodes CDR1 SGHDN and CDR2 FVKESK. V was trimmed by 1 base and J by 2 bases, leaving 11 bases between them. The CDR3 is 15 amino acids.

V is TRBV11-1 and J is TRBJ2-7, with no clear D. This CDR3 comprises 15 residues. V lost 0 bases to trimming and J lost 0 bases, with 9 bases between them. Germline V gene data show CDR1 as SGHAT and CDR2 as FQDESV (reference sequence). The DNA of the CDR3 is TGTGCCAGCAGCTTAGCGGGCAGGTTCTCCTACGAGCAGTACTTC. Residues: CASSLAGRFSYEQYF. The full variable domain, completed using reference TRBV11-1 and TRBJ2-7, is EAEVAQSPRYKITEKSQAVAFWCDPISGHATLYWYRQILGQGPELLVQFQDESVVDDSQLPKDRFSAERLKGVDSTLKIQPAELGDSAMYLCASSLAGRFSYEQYFGPGTRLTVT.

The V gene is TRBV15, the J gene TRBJ1-5, with D perhaps TRBD1 (6 bases). This CDR3 region has 14 residues. Germline V gene sequence: CDR1 LNHNV, CDR2 YYDKDF (reference sequence). Trimming cost V 4 bases and J 1 base, with 8 bases left between them. DNA of the CDR3: TGTGCCACCAGCATCGACAGGAGCAATCAGCCCCAGCATTTT. Translated, it gives CATSIDRSNQPQHF.

The chain carries TRBV19 and TRBJ1-5, with TRBD1 matching 9 bases. Trimming removed 6 bases from V and 6 bases from J; junction bases left unmatched: 6. The CDR3 is made up of 14 amino acids. Looked up from germline, CDR1 is LNHDA and CDR2 is SQIVND (reference sequence). The CDR3 here is CASRPTGGFQPQHF. The CDR3 DNA reads TGTGCCAGTAGGCCGACAGGGGGGTTTCAGCCCCAGCATTTT.

The V and J genes are TRBV28 and TRBJ2-7, with 11 bases aligning to TRBD1. Trimming took 7 bases from V and 4 from J; bases not matched to a gene: 15. The CDR3 runs 17 residues. Germline V gene lookup returns CDR1 MDHEN and CDR2 SYDVKM. The CDR3 sequence: CASTPLLSGQGAYEQYF. The DNA for the CDR3 is TGTGCCAGCACCCCCCTACTGTCAGGACAGGGGGCTTACGAGCAGTACTTC.

This rearrangement joins TRBV19 to TRBJ1-2; 9 nucleotides agree with TRBD1. Germline trimming cut 7 bases from V and 6 bases from J; bases unmatched to any gene: 6. This CDR3 is 13 amino acids long. Germline assignment: CDR1 LNHDA and CDR2 SQIVND (reference sequence). The CDR3 loop is CASTEQGADGYTF. Here the CDR3 DNA reads TGTGCCAGTACCGAACAGGGGGCAGATGGCTACACCTTC.

The J gene is TRBJ1-5, the V gene TRBV27; the D is unclear. Germline loops: CDR1 MNHEY, CDR2 SMNVEV (reference sequence). This CDR3 has 14 residues. V was trimmed by 1 base and J by 2 bases, leaving 6 bases between them. This CDR3 is CASSLYRGNQPQHF. The CDR3 DNA reads as TGTGCCAGCAGTTTATACCGCGGCAATCAGCCCCAGCATTTT.

The gene calls are TRBV7-2 and TRBJ2-1, with 9 bases matching TRBD1. The germline V gene encodes CDR1 SGHTA and CDR2 FQGNSA. This CDR3 is built from 14 residues. J gave up 7 bases and V 5 bases, and 6 bases lay outside the gene matches. As DNA, the CDR3 is TGTGCCAGCAGCCGGACAGGGGTCGTGAATGAGCAGTTCTTC. Encoded protein: CASSRTGVVNEQFF. The full variable domain, with the rest looked up from reference TRBV7-2 and TRBJ2-1, is GAGVSQSPSNKVTEKGKDVELRCDPISGHTALYWYRQSLGQGLEFLIYFQGNSAPDKSGLPSDRFSAERTGGSVSTLTIQRTQQEDSAVYLCASSRTGVVNEQFFGPGTRLTVL.

The V gene is TRBV19, the J gene TRBJ2-1; 8 nucleotides line up with TRBD2. The V segment lost 2 bases and the J segment 5 bases; nucleotides outside the gene matches: 14. The CDR3 has 18 residues. Germline CDR1 LNHDA, CDR2 SQIVND (reference sequence). CDR3 bases: TGTGCCAGTAGTATATGGGGGTTGGGCGGGAGGTTGAACAATGAGCAGTTCTTC. Its protein is CASSIWGLGGRLNNEQFF.

The chain links TRBV5-6 to TRBJ2-7, with D possibly being TRBD1 (5 bases). V lost 2 bases and J 6 bases, leaving 12 bases between the germline ends. Germline V lookup: CDR1 SGHDT, CDR2 YYEEEE. The CDR3 runs to 13 residues. The DNA of the CDR3 is TGTGCCAGCAGCTTCCTTCAGGGAAGCGAGCAGTACTTC. This sequence encodes CASSFLQGSEQYF.

The chain uses TRBV11-2 and TRBJ2-7; tentatively, D is TRBD2 (5 bases). CDR3 size: 11 residues. V shed 6 bases and J shed 6 bases, with 9 bases lying between them. Germline V gene data show CDR1 as SGHAT and CDR2 as FQNNGV. The CDR3 nucleotides read TGTGCCAGCAGGGCCGGAGGCGAGCAGTACTTC. This sequence encodes CASRAGGEQYF.

The chain combines TRBV4-3 with TRBJ1-1, with D perhaps matching TRBD1 (5 bases). CDR1 and CDR2 (germline): LGHNA, YSLEER. CDR3 length equals 17 residues. V was trimmed by 0 bases and J by 3 bases, leaving 17 bases between them. The CDR3 reads CASSQEVGGGGHTEAFF. The DNA for the CDR3 is TGCGCCAGCAGCCAAGAGGTGGGGGGGGGAGGTCACACTGAAGCTTTCTTT.

The chain has TRBV7-9 and TRBJ2-3; TRBD2 matches 8 bases. The CDR3 is made up of 15 amino acids. Looked up from germline, CDR1 is SEHNR and CDR2 is FQNEAQ (reference sequence). V was clipped by 7 bases and J by 5 bases; unmatched bases: 11. Here the CDR3 reads CASNPGGASGDTQYF. CDR3 nucleotides: TGTGCCAGCAACCCGGGGGGGGCTAGCGGAGATACGCAGTATTTT.

CDR3 nucleotide sequence: TGTGCCAGCTCACCCTCCAGGGGGACCAAAAACATTCAGTACTTC. Translating gives CASSPSRGTKNIQYF. This sequence joins TRBV18 and TRBJ2-4, with 7 nucleotides matching TRBD1. CDR1 is KGHSH and CDR2 is LQKENI in the germline V gene. The J segment lost 2 bases and the V segment lost 3 bases, leaving 4 bases of the junction unmatched. The CDR3 extends over 15 amino acids. Drawing the rest from reference TRBV18 and TRBJ2-4, the complete variable domain is NAGVMQNPRHLVRRRGQEARLRCSPMKGHSHVYWYRQLPEEGLKFMVYLQKENIIDESGMPKERFSAEFPKEGPSILRIQQVVRGDSAAYFCASSPSRGTKNIQYFGAGTRLSVL.

CDR3 loop: CASSLERTGDVEYEQYF. The CDR3, as DNA: TGTGCCAGCAGCTTGGAAAGGACAGGGGATGTCGAATACGAGCAGTACTTC. V is TRBV5-6 and J is TRBJ2-7; 9 nucleotides line up with TRBD1. Per germline, CDR1 SGHDT and CDR2 YYEEEE. With V trimmed by 0 bases and J by 4 bases, 11 bases remained unmatched. This CDR3 is built from 17 residues.

V is TRBV7-8 and J is TRBJ2-7; perhaps TRBD2 as D (6 bases). CDR1 and CDR2 (germline): SGHVS, FQNEAQ. This CDR3 contains 15 residues. Trimming removed 1 base from V and 3 bases from J, with 13 bases in between. The DNA for the CDR3 is TGTGCCAGCAGCTTAGGGGCGGGGCAGAGCTACGAGCAGTACTTC. Protein product: CASSLGAGQSYEQYF.

The rearrangement joins TRBV5-6 to TRBJ2-4, with 7 bases identical to TRBD2. There are 17 residues in the CDR3. Germline V gives CDR1 SGHDT, CDR2 YYEEEE. V was clipped by 1 base and J by 1 base; unmatched bases: 8. In DNA form, the CDR3 reads TGTGCCAGCAGCTTGAGGGTAAACGGGGGGGCCAAAAACATTCAGTACTTC. This gives the protein CASSLRVNGGAKNIQYF.

The rearrangement links TRBV5-4 to TRBJ2-7, with 13 nucleotides matching TRBD2. CDR3 size: 18 residues. Germline V gives CDR1 SGHNT, CDR2 YYREEE (reference sequence). After removal of 5 bases from V and 2 bases from J, the junction contained 13 bases not matched to a gene. The CDR3 DNA sequence: TGTGCCAGCAGAGGAACCCCGGGACTAGCGGGAAGGACCTACGAGCAGTACTTC. Translated, it gives CASRGTPGLAGRTYEQYF.

This chain connects TRBV10-1 to TRBJ2-7; 9 bases fit TRBD2. V shed 2 bases and J 1 base; nucleotides not matched to a gene: 3. This CDR3 has 15 amino acids. Germline-derived CDR1 and CDR2 are WNHNN and SYGVQD (reference sequence). This CDR3 is CASSEEREVSYEQYF. CDR3 bases: TGCGCCAGCAGTGAGGAGCGGGAGGTATCCTACGAGCAGTACTTC.